A single TCR beta chain is shown here with its context. The antigen it binds to is not known. No much larger clone is present one base from it, and per-base qualities are unavailable. The entry originates in a study of blood T cell repertoires in COVID-19 (dated by TCRdb to between 2020 and 2021). As for the study more broadly: Samples covering the acute and convalescent phases of COVID-19 were provided by collaborators in the United States, Italy and Spain. The dataset comprised deeply sampled blood TCRbeta repertoires from subjects exposed to, actively infected with, or recovered from COVID-19. Samples came from the ongoing ImmuneRACE study (first 160 participants) plus 1,254 subjects from 6 global collaborators. The repertoires were released in a freely available public database intended as a resource for research on the immune response to SARS-CoV-2. The sample metadata nearly always contained a de-identified subject ID, COVID-19 status, age in years and sex. Where HLA class I and class II types were available, the types were taken from metadata supplied by the sample provider, not from assay-based typing. The material from the prospective study consisted of cDNA or gDNA derived from T cells, B-cell-depleted T cells, or PBMCs. The study at large found these results: Clinical and demographic metadata were provided uncurated, with the amount varying by source and participant.

In Seattle, one collaborating source enrolled patients while the infection was active and tracked those patients longitudinally over the course of disease. Whole blood was collected in K2EDTA tubes by collaborating institutions according to the institutions' own protocols. For TCRbeta analysis, collaborator samples were shipped as frozen whole blood, as isolated PBMCs, or as DNA extracted from either sample type. Inclusive of the bounding cysteine and phenylalanine, the CDR3 is 17 residues long. The only DNA kept is the CDR3, 51 bases in frame from the first base. The germline V end is reduced by 0 bases and the J end by 9 bases; junction bases left unmatched: 12. CDR1 and CDR2 are drawn from the germline V gene: LGHNA, YSLEER. The immunoSEQ Assay, a bias-controlled multiplex PCR, was used to amplify TCRbeta CDR3 regions from genomic DNA. On the study's bioinformatics: The number of nucleated cells in each sample was estimated by amplification of reference gene primers within the assay. To quantify the absolute abundance of each unique TCRbeta CDR3 rearrangement, sequence reads were collapsed and filtered. For each sample, productive Simpson clonality was calculated by taking the square root of Simpson's diversity index across productive rearrangements. TCRdb took over this immuneACCESS table, retaining in-frame rearrangements with V and J assigned. Such tables are incomplete; in checked studies, under half of the missing clones stem from an unresolved V gene, and the remainder is unexplained. V and J calls plus clone size are reproduced from that table; the DNA served to infer D and trimming. This sample lists about 180,000 clones; more than 85% were detected once. Under 0.65% of the sample is in the top ten clones.

This chain is built from TRBV4-3 and TRBJ1-5; 9 bases in between match TRBD1. The sequence derives from a man aged 55-75 years with COVID-19, enrolled during active disease. The sample consisted of peripheral blood. The DNA sequence is given as TGCGCCAGCAGCCAAGATGTCCAGACAGGGGGTCACCGGCCCCAGCATTTT. This encodes CASSQDVQTGGHRPQHF.